This TCR beta chain was identified in a study of blood T cell repertoires in COVID-19. Looking at the study overall: T cells, B-cell-depleted T cells, or PBMCs supplied cDNA or gDNA.

V was clipped by 3 bases and J by 4 bases; unmatched bases: 7. The germline V gene has CDR1 KGHSH and CDR2 LQKENI. The CDR3 runs to 17 residues. The table came from immunoSEQ multiplex PCR; TCRdb's copy has only in-frame clones and leaves some out. Seen here are roughly 260,000 clones, around 90% observed once, and the top ten hold about 2.2%. This TCR came from a woman aged 50 to 60 who had recovered from COVID-19. Sequenced sample: peripheral blood. The rearrangement joins TRBV18 to TRBJ2-2; 11 bases are a match to TRBD1. CDR3 amino acids: CASSPSGQGGSTGELFF. The CDR3 nucleotides read TGTGCCAGCTCACCTTCGGGACAGGGGGGGAGCACCGGGGAGCTGTTTTTT.